The rows below give T cell receptor beta chains drawn from one sample of a study of PD-1 blockade in classical Hodgkin lymphoma. The method was immunoSEQ multiplex PCR; TCRdb's version includes in-frame clones alone and lacks a portion of them. The table lists 95,000 to 100,000 clones, around nine tenths of them singletons, with about 6.4% in the top ten. The sequenced sample was peripheral blood mononuclear cells (PBMCs), obtained before the second cycle of nivolumab. These receptors all come from a human donor with classical Hodgkin lymphoma. The conserved cysteine and the conserved F or W are not part of the CDR3 here.

>TRBV19|15|TRBJ2-2
ASSIDTGGSITGELF
>TRBV5-1|11|TRBJ2-7
ASSLGHYPEQY
>TRBV4-1|16|TRBJ2-1
ASSQVDMGLSSYNEQF
>TRBV6-1|13|TRBJ1-1
ASSLRGGADTEAF
>TRBV6-6|10|TRBJ1-1
ASTTLMPKAF
>TRBV5-1|13|TRBJ1-6
ASSLGTGGNSPLH
>TRBV7-9|11|TRBJ1-1
ASSFLLNTEAF
>TRBV4-2|12|TRBJ2-3
ASSQLIEVDTQY
>TRBV19|14|TRBJ2-7
ASSSSGTGVSYEQY
>TRBV6-6|12|TRBJ1-1
ASQGAKGDTEAF
>TRBV5-5|13|TRBJ1-1
ASSPPQGRRTEAF
>TRBV5-6|14|TRBJ1-5
ASSLGTGGRDQPQH
>TRBV4-1|13|TRBJ2-1
ASSQSGTGYGEQF
>TRBV27|12|TRBJ1-4
ASSSPQRNEKLF
>TRBV30|12|TRBJ1-6
ACRPRTDNSPLH
>TRBV7-9|13|TRBJ1-6
ASSAPGQPNSPLH
>TRBV28|11|TRBJ1-2
ASKTGGNYGYT
>TRBV25-1|13|TRBJ2-5
ASSELAGAQETQY
>TRBV5-8|14|TRBJ2-3
ASSLLPSVSTDTQY
>TRBV28|13|TRBJ1-3
ASGPDRTSGNTIY
>TRBV30|11|TRBJ1-1
AWSMNRATEAF
>TRBV28|13|TRBJ1-5
ASSLETDLAQPQH
>TRBV4-1|14|TRBJ2-1
ASSQDRLVWENEQF
>TRBV18|12|TRBJ1-1
ASSPGQGETEAF
>TRBV4-3|16|TRBJ1-4
ASSQDWSRVGLSEKLF
>TRBV7-2|14|TRBJ2-1
ASSSHGGPSYNEQF
>TRBV25-1|13|TRBJ1-4
ASSEFRQGGEKLF
>TRBV9|13|TRBJ1-5
ASSAQGNSNQPQH
>TRBV4-3|15|TRBJ2-2
ASSQDPSLANTGELF
>TRBV29-1|12|TRBJ2-5
SVHPPAGGETQY
>TRBV6-5|11|TRBJ2-7
ASSRGQFYEQY
>TRBV19|12|TRBJ2-3
ASSRAGSTDTQY
>TRBV7-3|12|TRBJ1-2
ASSQTGQGNGYT
>TRBV27|9|TRBJ2-7
ASSFLEKQY
>TRBV7-9|15|TRBJ2-7
ASSLGSPGQGAYEQY
>TRBV13|10|TRBJ1-1
ASSLGGSEAF
>TRBV18|13|TRBJ2-6
ASSLSTGGANVLT
>TRBV27|16|TRBJ1-1
ASSFPQGGDFDNTEAF
>TRBV5-1|14|TRBJ2-7
ASCPPASGRCYEQY
>TRBV6-4|11|TRBJ1-1
ASSDRDNTEAF
>TRBV7-9|12|TRBJ2-3
ASSPPVFTDTQY
>TRBV5-8|17|TRBJ1-4
ASSFVWSTVSYWNEKLF
>TRBV19|10|TRBJ2-2
ASSWRTGELF
>TRBV27|13|TRBJ1-2
ASSRVGLQNYGYT
>TRBV7-9|13|TRBJ1-1
ASSLVDRADTEAF
>TRBV9|13|TRBJ2-3
ASSVEGRSTDTQY
>TRBV6-5|13|TRBJ2-2
ASSFRDGPSGELF
>TRBV7-3|13|TRBJ1-2
ASSLGHPSNYGYT
>TRBV7-2|12|TRBJ2-2
ASARLPNTGELF
>TRBV7-2|12|TRBJ2-7
ASSLEVATREQY
>TRBV9|14|TRBJ2-4
ASSGVGAGGKNIQY
>TRBV10-1|11|TRBJ2-7
ASSVSGRYEQY
>TRBV28|12|TRBJ1-1
ASSLAGRNTEAF
>TRBV7-2|11|TRBJ1-2
ASSPDTSYGYT